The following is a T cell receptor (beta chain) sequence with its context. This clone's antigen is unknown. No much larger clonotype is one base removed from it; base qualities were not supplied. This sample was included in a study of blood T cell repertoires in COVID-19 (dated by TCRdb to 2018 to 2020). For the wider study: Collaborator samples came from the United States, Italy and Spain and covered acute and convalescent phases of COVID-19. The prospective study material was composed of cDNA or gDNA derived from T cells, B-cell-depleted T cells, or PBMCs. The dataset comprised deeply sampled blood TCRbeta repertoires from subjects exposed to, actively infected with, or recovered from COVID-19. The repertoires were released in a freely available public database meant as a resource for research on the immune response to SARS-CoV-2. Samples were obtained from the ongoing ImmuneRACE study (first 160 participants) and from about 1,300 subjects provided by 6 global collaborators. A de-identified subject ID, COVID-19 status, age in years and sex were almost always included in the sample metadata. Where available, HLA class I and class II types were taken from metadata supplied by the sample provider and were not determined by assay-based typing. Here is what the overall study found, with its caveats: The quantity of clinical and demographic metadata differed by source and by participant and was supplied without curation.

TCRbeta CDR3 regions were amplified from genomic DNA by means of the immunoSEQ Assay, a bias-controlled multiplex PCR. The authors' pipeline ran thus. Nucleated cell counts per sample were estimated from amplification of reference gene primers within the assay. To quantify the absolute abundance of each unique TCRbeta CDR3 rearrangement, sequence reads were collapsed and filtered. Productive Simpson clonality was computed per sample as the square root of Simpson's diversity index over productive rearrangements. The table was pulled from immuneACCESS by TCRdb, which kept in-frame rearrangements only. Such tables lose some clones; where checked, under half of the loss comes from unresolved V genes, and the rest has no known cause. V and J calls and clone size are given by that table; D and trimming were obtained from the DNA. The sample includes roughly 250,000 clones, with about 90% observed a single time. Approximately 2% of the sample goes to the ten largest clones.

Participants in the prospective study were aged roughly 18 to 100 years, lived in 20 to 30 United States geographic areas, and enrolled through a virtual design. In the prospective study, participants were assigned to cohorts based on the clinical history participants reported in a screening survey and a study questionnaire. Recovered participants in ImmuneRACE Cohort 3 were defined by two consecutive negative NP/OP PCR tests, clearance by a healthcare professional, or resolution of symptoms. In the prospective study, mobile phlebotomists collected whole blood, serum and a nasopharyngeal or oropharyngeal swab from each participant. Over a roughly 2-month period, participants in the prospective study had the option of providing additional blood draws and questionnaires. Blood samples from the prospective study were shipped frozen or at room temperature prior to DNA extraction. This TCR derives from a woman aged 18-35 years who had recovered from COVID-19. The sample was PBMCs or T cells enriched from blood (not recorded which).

At the DNA level, the sequence is TGTGCCAGCAGTGAAGACGGGAGCTCCTACAATGAGCAGTTCTTC. This codes for CASSEDGSSYNEQFF. The chain is assembled from TRBV2 and TRBJ2-1; possibly the D gene is TRBD2, per 6 matching bases. From the cysteine through the phenylalanine, the CDR3 covers 15 amino acids. Solely the CDR3 DNA is kept, with 45 bases framed from the first base. The V end loses 1 base and the J end loses 0 bases, and a stretch of 7 bases separates them. Sequences SNHLY (CDR1) and FYNNEI (CDR2) are obtained from the germline V gene.